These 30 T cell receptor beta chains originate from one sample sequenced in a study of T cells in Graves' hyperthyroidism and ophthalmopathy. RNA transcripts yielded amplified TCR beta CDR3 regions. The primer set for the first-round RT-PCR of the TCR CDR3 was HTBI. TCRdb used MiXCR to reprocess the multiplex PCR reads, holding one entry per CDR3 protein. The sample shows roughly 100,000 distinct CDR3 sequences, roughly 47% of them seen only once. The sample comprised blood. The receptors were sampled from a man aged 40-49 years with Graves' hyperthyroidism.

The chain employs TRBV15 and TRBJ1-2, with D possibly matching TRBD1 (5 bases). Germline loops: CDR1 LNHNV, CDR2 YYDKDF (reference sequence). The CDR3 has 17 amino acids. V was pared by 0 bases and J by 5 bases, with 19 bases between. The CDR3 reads CATSRDRSSGAVYGYTF. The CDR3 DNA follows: TGTGCCACCAGCAGAGATCGGAGCTCTGGGGCCGTGTATGGCTACACCTTC.

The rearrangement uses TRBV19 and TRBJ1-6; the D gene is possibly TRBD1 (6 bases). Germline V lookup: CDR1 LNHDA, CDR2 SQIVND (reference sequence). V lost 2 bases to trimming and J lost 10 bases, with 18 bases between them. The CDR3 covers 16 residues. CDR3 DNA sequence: TGTGCCAGTAGTATATCGACAGGCAGGCGACTCTCACCCCTCCACTTT. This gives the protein CASSISTGRRLSPLHF.

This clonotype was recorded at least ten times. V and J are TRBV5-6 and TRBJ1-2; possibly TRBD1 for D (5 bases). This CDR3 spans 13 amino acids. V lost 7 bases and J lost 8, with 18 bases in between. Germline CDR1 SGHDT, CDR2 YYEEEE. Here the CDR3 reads CASLSGTQRGYTF. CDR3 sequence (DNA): TGTGCCAGCTTATCCGGGACCCAGAGGGGCTACACCTTC.

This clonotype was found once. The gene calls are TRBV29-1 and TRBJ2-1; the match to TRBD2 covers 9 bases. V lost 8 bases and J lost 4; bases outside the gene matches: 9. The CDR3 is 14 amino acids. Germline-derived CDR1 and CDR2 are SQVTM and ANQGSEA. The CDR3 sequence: CSPNLAGFYNEQFF. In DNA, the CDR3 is TGCAGCCCAAACCTAGCGGGATTTTACAATGAGCAGTTCTTC.

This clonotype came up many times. The CDR3 DNA reads TGTGCCAGCAGCTTTCAATCCACCGGGGAGCTGTTTTTT. Protein: CASSFQSTGELFF. This sequence joins TRBV2 and TRBJ2-2; D gene ambiguous. V lost 6 bases, J lost 4 bases, and 9 bases lay in between. CDR3 length: 13 residues. CDR1 SNHLY and CDR2 FYNNEI come from the germline V gene.

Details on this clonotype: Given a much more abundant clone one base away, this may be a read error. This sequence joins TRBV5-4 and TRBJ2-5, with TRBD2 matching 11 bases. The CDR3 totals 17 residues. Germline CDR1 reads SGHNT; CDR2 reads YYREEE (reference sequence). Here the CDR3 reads CASSSHGSGGAVETLYF. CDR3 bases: TGTGCCAGCAGCTCGCACGGTAGCGGGGGGGCAGTTGAGACCCTGTACTTC. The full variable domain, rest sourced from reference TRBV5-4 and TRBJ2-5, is ETGVTQSPTHLIKTRGQQVTLRCSSQSGHNTVSWYQQALGQGPQFIFQYYREEENGRGNFPPRFSGLQFPNYSSELNVNALELDDSALYLCASSSHGSGGAVETLYFGPGTRLLVL.

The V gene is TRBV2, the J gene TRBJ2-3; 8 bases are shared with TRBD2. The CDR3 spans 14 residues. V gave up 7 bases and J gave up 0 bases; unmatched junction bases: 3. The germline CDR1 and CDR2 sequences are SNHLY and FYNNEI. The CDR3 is CASTGGASTDTQYF. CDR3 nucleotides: TGTGCCAGCACGGGGGGGGCGAGCACAGATACGCAGTATTTT.

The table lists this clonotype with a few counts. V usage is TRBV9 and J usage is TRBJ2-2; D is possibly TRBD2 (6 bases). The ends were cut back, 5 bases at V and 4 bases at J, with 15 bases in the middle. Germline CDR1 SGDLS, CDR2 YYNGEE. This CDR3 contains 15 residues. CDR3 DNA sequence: TGTGCCAGCAGTTTTCAGGGAGGTAGCACCGGGGAGCTGTTTTTT. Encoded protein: CASSFQGGSTGELFF.

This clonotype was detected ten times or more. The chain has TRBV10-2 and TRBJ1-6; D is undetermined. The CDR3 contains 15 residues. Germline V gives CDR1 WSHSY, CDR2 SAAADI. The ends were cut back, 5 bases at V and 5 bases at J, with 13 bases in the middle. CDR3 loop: CASSKQRPNNSPLHF. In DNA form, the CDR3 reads TGCGCCAGCAGTAAACAGAGACCAAATAATTCACCCCTCCACTTT.

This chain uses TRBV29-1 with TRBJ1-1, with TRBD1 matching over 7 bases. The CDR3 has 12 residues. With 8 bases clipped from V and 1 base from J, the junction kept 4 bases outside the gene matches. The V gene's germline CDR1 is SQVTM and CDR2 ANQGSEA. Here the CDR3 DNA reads TGCAGCCAAGACAGGGCGAACACTGAAGCTTTCTTT. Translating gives CSQDRANTEAFF.

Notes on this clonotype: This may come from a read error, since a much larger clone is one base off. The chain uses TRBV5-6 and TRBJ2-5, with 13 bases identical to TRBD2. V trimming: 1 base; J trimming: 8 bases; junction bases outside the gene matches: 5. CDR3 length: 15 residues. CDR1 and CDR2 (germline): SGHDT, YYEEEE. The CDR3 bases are TGTGCCAGCAGCTTGAGACTAGCGGGAGGTTCAACCCAGTACTTC. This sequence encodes CASSLRLAGGSTQYF.

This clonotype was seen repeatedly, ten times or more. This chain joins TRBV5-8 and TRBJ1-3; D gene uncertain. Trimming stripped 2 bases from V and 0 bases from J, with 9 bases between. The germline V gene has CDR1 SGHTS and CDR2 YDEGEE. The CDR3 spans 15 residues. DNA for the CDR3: TGTGCCAGCAGCTTTGGGATTAACTCTGGAAACACCATATATTTT. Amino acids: CASSFGINSGNTIYF.

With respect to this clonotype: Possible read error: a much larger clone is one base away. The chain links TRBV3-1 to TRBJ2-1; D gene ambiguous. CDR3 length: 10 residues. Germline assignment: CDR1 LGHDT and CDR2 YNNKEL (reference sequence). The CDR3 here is CARSQDEQFF. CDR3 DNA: TGTGCCCGCAGCCAAGATGAGCAGTTCTTC.

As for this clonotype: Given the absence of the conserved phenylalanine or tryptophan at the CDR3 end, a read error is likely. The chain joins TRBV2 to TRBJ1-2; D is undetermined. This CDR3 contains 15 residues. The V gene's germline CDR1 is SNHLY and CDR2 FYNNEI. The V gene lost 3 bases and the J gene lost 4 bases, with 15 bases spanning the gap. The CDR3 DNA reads TGTGCCAGCAGTGAGTGGGCGAGACAAATCTATGGCTACACCCTC. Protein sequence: CASSEWARQIYGYTL.

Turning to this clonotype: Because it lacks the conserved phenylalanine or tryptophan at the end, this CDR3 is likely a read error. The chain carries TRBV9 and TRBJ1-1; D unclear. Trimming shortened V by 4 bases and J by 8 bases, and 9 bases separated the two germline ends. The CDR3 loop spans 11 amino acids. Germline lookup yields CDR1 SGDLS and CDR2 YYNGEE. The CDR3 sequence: CASSQAEEAFL. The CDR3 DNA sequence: TGTGCCAGCAGCCAAGCAGAAGAAGCTTTCCTT.

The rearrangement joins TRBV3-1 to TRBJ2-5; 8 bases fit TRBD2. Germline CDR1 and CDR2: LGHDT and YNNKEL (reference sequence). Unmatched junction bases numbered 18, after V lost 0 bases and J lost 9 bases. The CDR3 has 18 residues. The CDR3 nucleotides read TGTGCCAGCAGCCAAGATCCTCCCTGGGTAGCGGGGTCGGGGGCCCAGTACTTC. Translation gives CASSQDPPWVAGSGAQYF.

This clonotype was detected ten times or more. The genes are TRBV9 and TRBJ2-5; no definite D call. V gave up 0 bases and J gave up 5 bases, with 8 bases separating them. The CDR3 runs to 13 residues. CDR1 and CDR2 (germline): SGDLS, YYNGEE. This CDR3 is CASSVGPGETQYF. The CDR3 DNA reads TGTGCCAGCAGCGTAGGCCCCGGGGAGACCCAGTACTTC.

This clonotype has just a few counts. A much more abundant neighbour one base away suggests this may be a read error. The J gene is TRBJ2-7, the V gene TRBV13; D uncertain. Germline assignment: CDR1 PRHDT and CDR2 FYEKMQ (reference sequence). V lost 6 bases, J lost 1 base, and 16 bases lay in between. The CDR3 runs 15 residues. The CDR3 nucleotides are TGTGCCAGCAGTTACTCGTCCGGCAAGTCCTACGAGCAGTACTTC. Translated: CASSYSSGKSYEQYF.

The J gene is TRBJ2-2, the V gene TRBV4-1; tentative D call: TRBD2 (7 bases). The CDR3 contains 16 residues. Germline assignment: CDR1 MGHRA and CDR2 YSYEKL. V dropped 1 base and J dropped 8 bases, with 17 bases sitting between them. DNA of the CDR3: TGCGCCAGCAGCCAAGTTCGGGGGGCGTTAGGTGGGGAGCTGTTTTTT. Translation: CASSQVRGALGGELFF.

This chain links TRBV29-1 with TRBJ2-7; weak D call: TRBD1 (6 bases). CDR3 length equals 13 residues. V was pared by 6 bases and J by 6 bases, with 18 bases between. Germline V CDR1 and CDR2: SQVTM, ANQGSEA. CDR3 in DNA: TGCAGCGTCAACCCGGGACAAGTAGGCGAGCAGTACTTC. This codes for CSVNPGQVGEQYF.

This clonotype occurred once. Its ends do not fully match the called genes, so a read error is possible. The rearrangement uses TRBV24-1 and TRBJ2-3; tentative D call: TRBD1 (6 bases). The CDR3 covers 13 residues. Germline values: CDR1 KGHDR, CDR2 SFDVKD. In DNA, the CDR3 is TGTGCCACCTGTGCTCCAGGGGAAGATACGCGGTATTTT. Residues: CATCAPGEDTRYF.

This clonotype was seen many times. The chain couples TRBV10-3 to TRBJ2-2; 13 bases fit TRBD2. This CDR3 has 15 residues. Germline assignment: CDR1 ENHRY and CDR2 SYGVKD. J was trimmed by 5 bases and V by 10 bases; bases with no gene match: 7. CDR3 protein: CATGTSGVRTGELFF. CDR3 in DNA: TGTGCCACAGGGACTAGCGGGGTTCGAACCGGGGAGCTGTTTTTT.

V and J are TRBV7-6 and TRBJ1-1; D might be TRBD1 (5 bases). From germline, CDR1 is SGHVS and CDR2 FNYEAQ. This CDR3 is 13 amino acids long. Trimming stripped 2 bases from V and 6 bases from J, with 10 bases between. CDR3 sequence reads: CASSLSGGSEAFF. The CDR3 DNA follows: TGTGCCAGCAGCTTATCCGGGGGGTCTGAAGCTTTCTTT.

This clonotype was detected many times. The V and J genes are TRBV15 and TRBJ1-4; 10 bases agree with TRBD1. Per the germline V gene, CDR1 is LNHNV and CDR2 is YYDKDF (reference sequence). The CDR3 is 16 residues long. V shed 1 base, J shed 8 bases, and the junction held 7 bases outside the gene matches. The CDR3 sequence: CATSRGEGQGNEKLFF. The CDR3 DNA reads TGTGCCACCAGCAGAGGAGAGGGACAGGGGAACGAAAAACTGTTTTTT.

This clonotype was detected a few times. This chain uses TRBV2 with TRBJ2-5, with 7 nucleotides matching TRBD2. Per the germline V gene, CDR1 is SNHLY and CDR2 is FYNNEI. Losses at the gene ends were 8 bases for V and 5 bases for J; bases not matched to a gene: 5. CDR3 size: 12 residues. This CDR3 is CASLGGGETQYF. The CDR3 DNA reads TGTGCCAGCCTCGGGGGAGGGGAGACCCAGTACTTC.

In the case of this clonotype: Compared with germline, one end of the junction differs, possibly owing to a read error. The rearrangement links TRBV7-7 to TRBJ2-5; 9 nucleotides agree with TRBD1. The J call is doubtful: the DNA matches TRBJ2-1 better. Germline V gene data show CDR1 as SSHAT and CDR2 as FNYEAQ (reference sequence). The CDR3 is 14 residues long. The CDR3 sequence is CASSRTGADNEQFF. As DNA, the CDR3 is TGTGCTAGCAGCCGGACAGGGGCGGACAATGAGCAGTTCTTC.

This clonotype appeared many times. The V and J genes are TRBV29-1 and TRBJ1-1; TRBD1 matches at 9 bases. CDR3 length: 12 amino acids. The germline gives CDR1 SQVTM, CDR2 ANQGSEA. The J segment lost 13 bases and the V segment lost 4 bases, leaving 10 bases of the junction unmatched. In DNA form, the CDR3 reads TGCAGCGTTGTTACAGGGGGCCAAGCAGTTTTCTTT. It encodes CSVVTGGQAVFF.

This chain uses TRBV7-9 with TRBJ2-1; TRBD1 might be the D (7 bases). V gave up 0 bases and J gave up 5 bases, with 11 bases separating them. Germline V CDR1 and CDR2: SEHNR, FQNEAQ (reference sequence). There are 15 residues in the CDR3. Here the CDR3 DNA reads TGTGCCAGCAGCTTAGCCCCAGGGGGGAACAATGAGCAGTTCTTC. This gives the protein CASSLAPGGNNEQFF.

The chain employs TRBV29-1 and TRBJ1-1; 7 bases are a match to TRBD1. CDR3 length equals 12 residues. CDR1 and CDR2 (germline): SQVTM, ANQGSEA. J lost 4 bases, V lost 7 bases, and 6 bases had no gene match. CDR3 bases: TGCAGCGCCCAGACAGGGCTCACTGAAGCTTTCTTT. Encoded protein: CSAQTGLTEAFF.

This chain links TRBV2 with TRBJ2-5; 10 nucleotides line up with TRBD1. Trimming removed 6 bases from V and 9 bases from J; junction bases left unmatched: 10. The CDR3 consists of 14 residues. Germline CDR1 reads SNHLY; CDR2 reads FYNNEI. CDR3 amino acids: CASSRDRGFQPQYF. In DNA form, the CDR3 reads TGTGCCAGCAGCCGGGACAGGGGTTTTCAGCCCCAGTACTTC.